This T cell receptor (beta chain) was observed in a study of T cell repertoires in cytomegalovirus infection. The length of the CDR3 is 14 residues. Germline V gives CDR1 SNHLY, CDR2 FYNNEI. The J segment lost 4 bases and the V segment lost 6 bases, leaving 0 bases of the junction unmatched. Findings and limits, study-wide: Totalled public TCR beta family frequency picked out people who carried CMV plus the relevant HLA.

TCRdb recomputed calls from the reads with MiXCR, one row per CDR3 protein. The sample contains 150,000 or so distinct CDR3 sequences, under 8% of which appear only once. This clonotype was recorded a few times. The target antigen is unknown. V and J are TRBV2 and TRBJ2-1; TRBD2 agrees at 13 bases. The origin of this receptor is a human donor in good health (CMV status not recorded). Some clones in this sample may be carry-over from other donors' samples. The sequenced sample consisted of PBMCs. CDR3 residues: CASRGLAGYNEQFF. As DNA, the CDR3 is TGTGCCAGCAGGGGACTAGCGGGGTACAATGAGCAGTTCTTC.